Below are 27 T cell receptor beta chains sequenced from a single sample in a study of a mutant IDH1 vaccine in newly diagnosed glioma. The time point denotes: week 47, end of study. Mutant IDH1 20-mer peptide, at 300 ug, made up each vaccine dose, with topical imiquimod. TCRdb's copy holds only in-frame clones and misses some; the assay was immunoSEQ multiplex PCR. The sample has roughly 34,000 clones; roughly 80% are singletons. Antigens of these TCRs are unknown. The input for sequencing was PBMCs, taken from a glioma patient whose treatment included an IDH1 peptide vaccine. The receptor source for this set is a man aged 25 to 40 with glioma.

This clone was observed a single time. The chain combines TRBV19 with TRBJ2-7; D perhaps matches TRBD1 (5 bases). Looked up from germline, CDR1 is LNHDA and CDR2 is SQIVND (reference sequence). This CDR3 comprises 12 residues. Between the trimmed V and J ends, which lost 6 bases and 2 bases, there was a span of 8 bases. CDR3 DNA sequence: TGTGCCAGTAGAAAGGGGACCTACGAGCAGTACTTC. It yields the protein CASRKGTYEQYF.

The chain is built from TRBV5-1 and TRBJ2-1, with 8 bases matching TRBD2. The CDR3 covers 15 residues. Germline loops: CDR1 SGHRS, CDR2 YFSETQ. Germline trimming cut 4 bases from V and 2 bases from J; bases unmatched to any gene: 5. CDR3: CASSASTSAYNEQFF. CDR3 coding DNA: TGCGCCAGCAGCGCATCGACTAGCGCCTACAATGAGCAGTTCTTC.

This clone was seen more than once but under ten times. Other DNA sequences of this sample code for an identical CDR3. The genes are TRBV27 and TRBJ1-1, with D possibly matching TRBD1 (6 bases). The CDR3 has 14 amino acids. V was cut by 5 bases and J by 1 base, with 11 bases left in between. CDR1 and CDR2 (germline): MNHEY, SMNVEV (reference sequence). This chain's CDR3 is CASSTQDRNTEAFF. In DNA form, the CDR3 reads TGTGCCAGCAGTACCCAGGACAGGAACACTGAAGCTTTCTTT.

This clone appeared a single time. The chain has TRBV14 and TRBJ2-1, with 11 bases lining up with TRBD2. The CDR3 length is 15 residues. Germline loops: CDR1 SGHDN, CDR2 FVKESK. After removal of 3 bases from V and 10 bases from J, the junction contained 8 bases not matched to a gene. CDR3 residues: CASSHGTSGLGEQFF. The CDR3 DNA is TGTGCCAGCAGCCACGGGACTAGCGGTCTCGGGGAGCAGTTCTTC.

V gene TRBV4-1 combines with J gene TRBJ2-3; possibly TRBD1 for D (5 bases). CDR1 and CDR2 (germline): MGHRA, YSYEKL. The length of the CDR3 is 16 residues. V was clipped by 5 bases and J by 0 bases, with 15 bases between them. In DNA form, the CDR3 reads TGCGCCAGCAGCACCCGGTCCAGGGAAAGCACAGATACGCAGTATTTT. It codes for CASSTRSRESTDTQYF.

This clone turned up a few times. The chain joins TRBV30 to TRBJ1-5; possibly TRBD1 for D (5 bases). V was clipped by 7 bases and J by 6 bases, with 19 bases between them. Germline CDR1 and CDR2: GTSNPN and SVGIG (reference sequence). CDR3 length equals 14 residues. Here the CDR3 reads CAYSGPQGSQPQHF. Written as DNA, the CDR3 is TGTGCCTATTCCGGCCCGCAGGGAAGTCAGCCCCAGCATTTT.

The chain employs TRBV2 and TRBJ2-7, with 8 bases lining up with TRBD1. This CDR3 has 15 residues. Germline V lookup: CDR1 SNHLY, CDR2 FYNNEI. V trimming: 5 bases; J trimming: 2 bases; junction bases outside the gene matches: 8. The CDR3 nucleotides read TGTGCCAGCAGTTTCGACAGGGGCCCTGCCTACGAGCAGTACTTC. Residues: CASSFDRGPAYEQYF.

The chain has TRBV29-1 and TRBJ1-1; TRBD1 might be the D (5 bases). This CDR3 has 13 amino acids. The germline V gene has CDR1 SQVTM and CDR2 ANQGSEA. V lost 2 bases and J 3 bases, leaving 10 bases between the germline ends. The CDR3 sequence is CSVERGRYTEAFF. Here the CDR3 DNA reads TGCAGCGTTGAAAGGGGCAGATACACTGAAGCTTTCTTT. Full variable domain (missing parts from reference TRBV29-1 and TRBJ1-1): SAVISQKPSRDICQRGTSLTIQCQVDSQVTMMFWYRQQPGQSLTLIATANQGSEATYESGFVIDKFPISRPNLTFSTLTVSNMSPEDSSIYLCSVERGRYTEAFFGQGTRLTVV.

The rearrangement links TRBV18 to TRBJ1-1; weak D call: TRBD1 (6 bases). The CDR3 length is 16 residues. Germline CDR1 is KGHSH and CDR2 is LQKENI. Between the trimmed V and J ends, which lost 3 bases and 5 bases, there was a span of 19 bases. The CDR3: CASSPRSGGVGTEAFF. CDR3 in DNA: TGTGCCAGCTCACCGCGCAGTGGGGGCGTTGGTACTGAAGCTTTCTTT.

The V call is TRBV4-1, the J call TRBJ1-1, with no clear D. The CDR3 is made up of 14 amino acids. CDR1 and CDR2 from the germline V gene are MGHRA and YSYEKL. Trimming removed 2 bases at V and 4 bases at J, with 11 bases between. CDR3 protein: CASSQTVVGTEAFF. DNA of the CDR3: TGCGCCAGCAGCCAAACAGTTGTCGGCACTGAAGCTTTCTTT.

The chain links TRBV30 to TRBJ1-4; the D gene is possibly TRBD1 (6 bases). The CDR3 has 14 amino acids. Per germline, CDR1 GTSNPN and CDR2 SVGIG (reference sequence). V shed 0 bases and J shed 7 bases, with 12 bases lying between them. The CDR3 DNA follows: TGTGCCTGGAGTGTAGGGGGGTTCAGTGAAAAACTGTTTTTT. This encodes CAWSVGGFSEKLFF.

This clone has just one count. This chain links TRBV5-1 with TRBJ2-7; 9 nucleotides line up with TRBD1. Germline V gene lookup returns CDR1 SGHRS and CDR2 YFSETQ. The CDR3 consists of 17 residues. J gave up 2 bases and V 1 base, and 10 bases lay outside the gene matches. The CDR3 here is CASSLRAGQGSAYEQYF. CDR3 coding DNA: TGCGCCAGCAGCTTGAGGGCGGGACAGGGATCTGCCTACGAGCAGTACTTC. Full variable domain (missing parts from reference TRBV5-1 and TRBJ2-7): KAGVTQTPRYLIKTRGQQVTLSCSPISGHRSVSWYQQTPGQGLQFLFEYFSETQRNKGNFPGRFSGRQFSNSRSEMNVSTLELGDSALYLCASSLRAGQGSAYEQYFGPGTRLTVT.

V is TRBV19 and J is TRBJ1-2; D gene ambiguous. The CDR3 contains 12 residues. Germline V gene sequence: CDR1 LNHDA, CDR2 SQIVND (reference sequence). Trimming took 10 bases from V and 6 from J, leaving 15 bases between them. Written as DNA, the CDR3 is TGTGCCACCAGATCCGGCCGCGATGGCTACACCTTC. Encoded protein: CATRSGRDGYTF.

This sequence joins TRBV2 and TRBJ1-5; 7 bases agree with TRBD1. CDR3 length: 15 amino acids. The germline CDR1 and CDR2 sequences are SNHLY and FYNNEI. J was trimmed by 4 bases and V by 1 base; bases with no gene match: 4. CDR3 coding DNA: TGTGCCAGCAGTGAAGTGGTCAGGGGGAATCAGCCCCAGCATTTT. This translates into CASSEVVRGNQPQHF.

The rearrangement links TRBV7-9 to TRBJ1-1, with TRBD1 as a possible D gene (6 bases). CDR3 size: 14 residues. The V gene lost 4 bases and the J gene lost 0 bases, with 9 bases spanning the gap. Germline lookup yields CDR1 SEHNR and CDR2 FQNEAQ (reference sequence). Here the CDR3 reads CASSSGQMNTEAFF. As DNA, the CDR3 is TGTGCCAGCAGCTCGGGACAAATGAACACTGAAGCTTTCTTT.

The chain recombines TRBV7-2 with TRBJ1-2; 7 positions agree with TRBD1. The CDR3 is made up of 15 amino acids. Germline CDR1 and CDR2: SGHTA and FQGNSA. The ends lost 7 bases at V and 3 bases at J; junction bases unmatched: 11. The CDR3 coding sequence is TGTGCCAGCACCCTTAGTGGAGGGGGCCACTATGGCTACACCTTC. Its protein product is CASTLSGGGHYGYTF.

By its share, this clone is medium-sized. This chain links TRBV1 with TRBJ2-5; TRBD2 reflects the table's D call only, with no check against the DNA. TRBV1 is a pseudogene locus. This CDR3 has 15 amino acids. This CDR3 reads CTSSHPGGPEETQYF. DNA of the CDR3: TGCACCAGCAGCCACCCGGGGGGGCCGGAAGAGACCCAGTACTTC.

The chain uses TRBV28 and TRBJ2-4; D is unclear. The germline V gene has CDR1 MDHEN and CDR2 SYDVKM. Trimming removed 7 bases from V and 0 bases from J, with 13 bases in between. The CDR3 consists of 15 residues. CDR3 residues: CASTYGQQAKNIQYF. The CDR3 nucleotides are TGTGCCAGCACCTACGGGCAGCAAGCCAAAAACATTCAGTACTTC.

The rearrangement joins TRBV7-2 to TRBJ2-7, with 8 bases that match TRBD2. The CDR3 consists of 15 residues. The V gene's germline CDR1 is SGHTA and CDR2 FQGNSA. The ends lost 5 bases at V and 4 bases at J; junction bases unmatched: 10. The CDR3 nucleotides are TGTGCCAGCAGCACCAAGCCGGGGGGGCTTTACGAGCAGTACTTC. This encodes CASSTKPGGLYEQYF.

V gene TRBV23-1 combines with J gene TRBJ2-7; either TRBD1 or TRBD2 may fit D (6 bases each). TRBV23-1 is reported as an ORF; its role is uncertain. V lost 3 bases, J lost 6 bases, and 15 bases lay in between. This CDR3 comprises 14 residues. The CDR3 nucleotides read TGCGCCAGCAGTCATAGGGGGGTCGGCTCCGAGCAGTACTTC. Its translation: CASSHRGVGSEQYF.

V gene TRBV10-1 combines with J gene TRBJ2-7; D may be TRBD2 (7 bases). The V end was cut by 10 bases, the J end by 3 bases, with 22 bases between. Germline CDR1 reads WNHNN; CDR2 reads SYGVQD (reference sequence). The CDR3 totals 15 residues. The CDR3 DNA sequence: TGCGCCATCAAGGGGGGGCCTTTCACCTACTACGAGCAGTACTTC. It translates to CAIKGGPFTYYEQYF.

V gene TRBV10-2 combines with J gene TRBJ2-5; possible D gene TRBD2, 5 bases. The DNA matches TRBJ2-7 better at its end, which makes the J call doubtful. From germline, CDR1 is WSHSY and CDR2 SAAADI. The CDR3 has 12 amino acids. The CDR3 spells CASSGTGSEQYF. In nucleotides, the CDR3 is TGCGCCAGCAGTGGTACGGGGAGCGAGCAGTACTTC.

The chain employs TRBV10-3 and TRBJ1-2; 10 bases fit TRBD1. CDR3 length: 20 amino acids. V was pared by 2 bases and J by 3 bases, with 18 bases of the junction left unmatched. The germline V gene encodes CDR1 ENHRY and CDR2 SYGVKD. In nucleotides, the CDR3 is TGTGCCATCAGTGAGAACCATATCGGGACAGGGGATTTTTTAGACTATGGCTACACCTTC. The encoded protein is CAISENHIGTGDFLDYGYTF.

This clone was detected a few times. The rearrangement links TRBV7-9 to TRBJ1-1; the D is unclear. Per the germline V gene, CDR1 is SEHNR and CDR2 is FQNEAQ (reference sequence). The CDR3 has 14 amino acids. V dropped 1 base and J dropped 7 bases, with 13 bases sitting between them. The CDR3 sequence: CASSLDSGGSEAFF. The CDR3 DNA sequence: TGTGCCAGCAGCTTAGACAGCGGTGGTAGTGAAGCTTTCTTT.

CDR3 bases: TGTGCCAGCAGCGTAGCGGCGGGGACGAGCACAGATACGCAGTATTTT. Protein: CASSVAAGTSTDTQYF. This chain connects TRBV9 to TRBJ2-3; D may be TRBD2 (6 bases). CDR3 length equals 16 residues. The V end was cut by 0 bases, the J end by 0 bases, with 11 bases between. The V gene's germline CDR1 is SGDLS and CDR2 YYNGEE.

The chain carries TRBV6-6 and TRBJ2-7; no clear D. Trimming pared 2 bases from V and 3 bases from J, leaving 8 bases between. Germline V gene lookup returns CDR1 MNHNY and CDR2 SVGAGI (reference sequence). CDR3 length equals 13 residues. The CDR3, as DNA: TGTGCCAGCAGTTACGTCCCTGGCTACGAGCAGTACTTC. It specifies CASSYVPGYEQYF.

The chain is built from TRBV5-1 and TRBJ2-7; D is ambiguous. The CDR3 extends over 14 amino acids. The germline V gene has CDR1 SGHRS and CDR2 YFSETQ. The germline V and J ends were trimmed by 0 bases and 3 bases, with 10 bases remaining between them. CDR3 sequence: CASSLGAGFYEQYF. CDR3 nucleotides: TGCGCCAGCAGCTTGGGGGCCGGATTCTACGAGCAGTACTTC.